This T cell receptor beta chain was profiled in a study of blood T cell repertoires in COVID-19. Background on the study: T cells, B-cell-depleted T cells, or PBMCs supplied cDNA or gDNA.

Per the study methods: For nucleated cells, counts were estimated from reference gene primer amplification. Some clones are missing from TCRdb's copy, which holds only in-frame ones; the method was immunoSEQ multiplex PCR. From that table come the V and J calls and clone size; the DNA was used to work out D and trimming. This sample has 300,000 to 350,000 clones, with 65% to 90% found just once. The sequenced material came from PBMCs or T cells enriched from blood (not recorded which). This clonotype was obtained from a woman in her thirties or forties with acute COVID-19.

The CDR3, as DNA: TGTGCCAGCAGCTTAGATGGCGGGTATGGCTACACCTTC. The encoded protein is CASSLDGGYGYTF. The chain employs TRBV11-1 and TRBJ1-2, with no clear D. This CDR3 region has 13 residues. The ends were cut back, 1 base at V and 5 bases at J, with 8 bases in the middle. Germline CDR1 is SGHAT and CDR2 is FQDESV (reference sequence).